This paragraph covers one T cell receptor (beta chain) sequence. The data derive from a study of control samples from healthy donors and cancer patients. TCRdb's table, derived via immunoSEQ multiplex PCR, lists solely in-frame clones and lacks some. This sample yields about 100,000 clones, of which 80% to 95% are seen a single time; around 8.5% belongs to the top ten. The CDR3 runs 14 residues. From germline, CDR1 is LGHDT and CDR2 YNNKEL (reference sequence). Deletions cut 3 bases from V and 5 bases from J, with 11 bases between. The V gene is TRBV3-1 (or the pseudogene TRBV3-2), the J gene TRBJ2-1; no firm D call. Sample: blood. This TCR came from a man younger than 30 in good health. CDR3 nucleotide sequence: TGTGCCAGCAGCCAGGCAGCCCAGCACAATGAGCAGTTCTTC. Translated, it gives CASSQAAQHNEQFF.